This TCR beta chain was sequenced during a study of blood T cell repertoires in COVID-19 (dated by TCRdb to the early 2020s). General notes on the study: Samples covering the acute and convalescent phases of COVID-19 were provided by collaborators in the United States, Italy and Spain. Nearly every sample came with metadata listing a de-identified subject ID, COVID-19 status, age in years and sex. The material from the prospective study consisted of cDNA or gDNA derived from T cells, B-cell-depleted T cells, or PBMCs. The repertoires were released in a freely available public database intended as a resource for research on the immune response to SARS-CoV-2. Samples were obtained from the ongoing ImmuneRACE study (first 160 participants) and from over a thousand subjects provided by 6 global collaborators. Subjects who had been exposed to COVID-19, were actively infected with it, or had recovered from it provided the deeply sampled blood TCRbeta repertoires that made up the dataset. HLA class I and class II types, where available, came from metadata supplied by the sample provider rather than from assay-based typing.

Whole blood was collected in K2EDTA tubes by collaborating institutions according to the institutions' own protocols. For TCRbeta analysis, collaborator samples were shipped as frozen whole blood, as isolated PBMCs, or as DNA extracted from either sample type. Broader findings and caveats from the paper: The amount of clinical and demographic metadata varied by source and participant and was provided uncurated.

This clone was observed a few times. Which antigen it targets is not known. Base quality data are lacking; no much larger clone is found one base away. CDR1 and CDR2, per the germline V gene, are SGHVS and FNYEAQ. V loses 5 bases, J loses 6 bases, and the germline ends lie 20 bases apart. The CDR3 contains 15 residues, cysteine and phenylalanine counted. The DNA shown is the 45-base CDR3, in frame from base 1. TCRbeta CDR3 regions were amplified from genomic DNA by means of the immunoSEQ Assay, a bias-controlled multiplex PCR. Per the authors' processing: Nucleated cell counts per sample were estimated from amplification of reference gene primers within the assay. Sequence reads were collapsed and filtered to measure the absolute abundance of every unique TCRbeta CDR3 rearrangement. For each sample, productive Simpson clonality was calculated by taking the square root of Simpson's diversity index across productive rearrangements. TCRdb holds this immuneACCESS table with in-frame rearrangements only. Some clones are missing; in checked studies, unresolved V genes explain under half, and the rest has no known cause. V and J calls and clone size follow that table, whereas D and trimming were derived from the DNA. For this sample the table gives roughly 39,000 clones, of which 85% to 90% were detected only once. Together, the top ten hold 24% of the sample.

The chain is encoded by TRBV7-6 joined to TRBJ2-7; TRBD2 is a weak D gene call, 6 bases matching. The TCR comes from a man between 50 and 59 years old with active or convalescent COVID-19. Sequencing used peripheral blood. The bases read TGTGCCAGCAGCCCCCTCGGCGGGGATTCTCTCGAGCAGTACTTC. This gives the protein CASSPLGGDSLEQYF.